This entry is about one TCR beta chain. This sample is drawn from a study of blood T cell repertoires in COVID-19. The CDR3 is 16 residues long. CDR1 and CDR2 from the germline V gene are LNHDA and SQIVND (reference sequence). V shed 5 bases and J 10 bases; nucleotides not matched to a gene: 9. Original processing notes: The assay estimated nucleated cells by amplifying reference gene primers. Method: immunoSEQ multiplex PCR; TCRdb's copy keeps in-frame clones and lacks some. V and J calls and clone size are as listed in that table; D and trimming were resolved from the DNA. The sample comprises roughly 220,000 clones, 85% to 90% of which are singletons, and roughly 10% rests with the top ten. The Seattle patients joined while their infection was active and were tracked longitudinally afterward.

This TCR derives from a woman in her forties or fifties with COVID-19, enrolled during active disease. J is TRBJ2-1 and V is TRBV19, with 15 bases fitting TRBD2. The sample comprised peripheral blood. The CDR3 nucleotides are TGTGCCAGTAGTTCCCGGACTAGCGGGGGGGCGGGAGAGCAGTTCTTC. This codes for CASSSRTSGGAGEQFF.